This T cell receptor beta chain was retrieved from a study of T cells in Graves' hyperthyroidism and ophthalmopathy. V lost 4 bases and J lost 0, with 12 bases in between. CDR3 length equals 15 residues. Germline CDR1 SGHDN, CDR2 FVKESK. The PBMCs studied were ones that came from 8 to 10 ml fresh peripheral blood. General study results and limits: Most thyroid clonotypes with frequency above 0.001 were detected in blood.

RNA transcripts were the template for amplifying TCR beta CDR3 regions. Primed by the HTBI set, a first-round RT-PCR was run on the TCR CDR3. One entry per CDR3 protein, called by TCRdb with MiXCR from the multiplex PCR reads. Here the sample spans about 290,000 distinct CDR3 sequences, 15% being singletons. This clonotype was observed a handful of times. As yet, its antigen is unknown. The material sequenced was blood. The chain carries TRBV14 and TRBJ1-1; possibly TRBD1 for D (5 bases). The sequence was collected from a woman aged 45-59 years with Graves' hyperthyroidism that later progressed to Graves' ophthalmopathy. CDR3 nucleotides: TGTGCCAGCAGCCGGAGACAGAAAATGAACACTGAAGCTTTCTTT. It yields the protein CASSRRQKMNTEAFF.